The 32 T cell receptor beta chains given below trace back to one sample, sequenced in a study of T cell clonality in common variable immunodeficiency. Measured with immunoSEQ multiplex PCR; TCRdb has only the in-frame clones, and not every one. The sample presents about 64,000 clones, none singletons. The source material was peripheral blood mononuclear cells. These receptors were taken from a person aged 18-70 years in good health.

At least ten counts were recorded for this clone. The read stops 3 residues short of the end of the CDR3; the missing end is completed from the germline J gene. The rearrangement joins TRBV10-1 to TRBJ2-3; D gene ambiguous. Trimming stripped 4 bases from V and 0 bases from J, with 8 bases between. Germline CDR1 reads WNHNN; CDR2 reads SYGVQD (reference sequence). The CDR3 length is 14 residues. CDR3 sequence: CASSGATSTDTQYF. The covered CDR3 bases are TGCGCCAGCAGTGGAGCGACTAGCACAGATACG.

A remark on this clone: The read is 3 residues too short to cover the CDR3 end, so that end is filled in from the germline J gene. V usage is TRBV2 and J usage is TRBJ1-5; tentative D call: TRBD1 (6 bases). The V end lost 6 bases, the J end lost 5 bases, and 14 bases lay between the germline ends. Germline assignment: CDR1 SNHLY and CDR2 FYNNEI. This CDR3 contains 14 residues. The CDR3 loop reads CASRAQGVHQPQHF. The part of the CDR3 DNA that was read is TGTGCCAGCAGGGCACAGGGAGTCCATCAGCCC.

This clone was picked up many times. The read stops 3 residues short of the end of the CDR3; the missing end is completed from the germline J gene. The chain uses TRBV5-1 and TRBJ2-1, with TRBD2 identical over 8 bases. Per the germline V gene, CDR1 is SGHRS and CDR2 is YFSETQ. The CDR3 sequence is 15 residues long. V gave up 0 bases and J gave up 4 bases; unmatched junction bases: 3. The covered CDR3 bases are TGCGCCAGCAGCTTGGACGGGGGGGCGTACAATGAG. Its protein is CASSLDGGAYNE. The full CDR3 reads CASSLDGGAYNEQFF.

Worth noting for this clone: The read ends 3 residues shy of where the CDR3 ends; the end is completed using the germline J gene. The rearrangement uses TRBV19 and TRBJ1-5; no firm D call. Per germline, CDR1 LNHDA and CDR2 SQIVND (reference sequence). Trimming cost V 3 bases and J 4 bases, with 7 bases left between them. The CDR3 consists of 13 residues. The CDR3 sequence is CASSMSRNQPQHF. CDR3 DNA, as far as it was read: TGTGCCAGTAGTATGTCCAGAAATCAGCCC.

This clone was seen at least ten times. The read halts 3 residues ahead of the CDR3 end, with the missing end drawn from the germline J gene. The rearrangement joins TRBV5-1 to TRBJ1-6; 11 bases map to TRBD1. V was pared by 1 base and J by 10 bases, with 10 bases of the junction left unmatched. The length of the CDR3 is 17 residues. Germline CDR1 and CDR2: SGHRS and YFSETQ. The CDR3: CASSLRGQGAVRSPLHF. The sequenced part of the CDR3 DNA is TGCGCCAGCAGCTTGCGTGGACAGGGGGCAGTAAGGTCACCC. Supplemented by reference TRBV5-1 and TRBJ1-6, the full variable domain reads KAGVTQTPRYLIKTRGQQVTLSCSPISGHRSVSWYQQTPGQGLQFLFEYFSETQRNKGNFPGRFSGRQFSNSRSEMNVSTLELGDSALYLCASSLRGQGAVRSPLHFGNGTRLTVT.

This clone was seen many times. CDR3 bases read: TGTGCCAGCAGTTTTATTGCAAGCGGAAGCTACGAG. Its protein is CASSFIASGSYE. The whole CDR3 is CASSFIASGSYEQYF. The rearrangement joins TRBV28 to TRBJ2-7; perhaps TRBD2 as D (5 bases). The read comes to an end 3 residues before the CDR3 does, leaving the germline J gene to fill in the end. The CDR3 covers 15 residues. Trimming left V 3 bases short and J 3 bases short, with 15 bases between. Germline values: CDR1 MDHEN, CDR2 SYDVKM.

This clone showed up many times. The read ends 3 residues early relative to the CDR3; the germline J gene fills the gap. The chain links TRBV29-1 to TRBJ1-2, with TRBD1 matching 7 bases. The germline gives CDR1 SQVTM, CDR2 ANQGSEA. The junction had 5 bases not matched to a gene; V was cut back by 6 bases and J by 7 bases. CDR3 length: 11 amino acids. The sequenced CDR3 bases are TGCAGCGTCACAGGGGACGGTGGC. Translated, it gives CSVTGDGG. The whole CDR3 sequence is CSVTGDGGYTF. The full variable domain, rest sourced from reference TRBV29-1 and TRBJ1-2, is SAVISQKPSRDICQRGTSLTIQCQVDSQVTMMFWYRQQPGQSLTLIATANQGSEATYESGFVIDKFPISRPNLTFSTLTVSNMSPEDSSIYLCSVTGDGGYTFGSGTRLTVV.

The sample holds many counts of this clone. The CDR3 extends 3 residues past the end of the read, so its final part is completed from the germline J gene. This chain connects TRBV15 to TRBJ1-4; D is undetermined. CDR1 and CDR2 from the germline V gene are LNHNV and YYDKDF (reference sequence). The CDR3 totals 15 residues. V shed 3 bases and J shed 7 bases, with 15 bases lying between them. Here the CDR3 reads CATSSGRPRGEKLFF. The part of the CDR3 DNA that was read is TGTGCCACCAGCAGTGGCCGGCCCCGGGGTGAAAAA.

This clone appeared many times. Sequencing ends 3 residues short of the CDR3 end; the germline J gene provides the rest. The V and J genes are TRBV12-3 or TRBV12-4 and TRBJ1-6; D possibly corresponds to TRBD1 (5 bases). The V end lost 6 bases, the J end lost 6 bases, and 15 bases lay between the germline ends. The CDR3 spans 15 residues. The CDR3 reads CASSTEPGGNSPLHF. Partial CDR3 DNA: TGTGCCAGCAGCACCGAACCCGGGGGTAATTCACCC.

The sample holds many counts of this clone. The CDR3 loop is CASSIERKGTEAFF. The sequenced part of the CDR3 DNA is TGTGCCAGTAGTATTGAGCGGAAGGGCACTGAA. The chain has TRBV19 and TRBJ1-1; D gene unclear. The CDR3 extends 3 residues past the end of the read, so its final part is completed from the germline J gene. Trimming shortened V by 3 bases and J by 4 bases, and 12 bases separated the two germline ends. The CDR3 loop spans 14 amino acids. Germline CDR1 LNHDA, CDR2 SQIVND (reference sequence).

This clone was recorded many times. The CDR3 goes on 3 residues after the read ends, and that part is filled in from the germline J gene. This sequence joins TRBV6-1 and TRBJ2-3, with TRBD2 matching over 12 bases. There are 16 residues in the CDR3. Trimming removed 4 bases from V and 4 bases from J; junction bases left unmatched: 6. CDR1 is MNHNS and CDR2 is SASEGT in the germline V gene. The CDR3 DNA, read in part, is TGTGCCAGCAGTGGATGGACTAGCGGGGAGGCAGATACG. Translating it yields CASSGWTSGEADT. The CDR3 in full is CASSGWTSGEADTQYF.

Ten or more counts support this clone. The read ends 3 residues shy of where the CDR3 ends; the end is completed using the germline J gene. The rearrangement links TRBV5-5 to TRBJ1-1, with 8 nucleotides matching TRBD1. This CDR3 comprises 15 residues. Germline V gene data show CDR1 as SGHKS and CDR2 as YYEKEE (reference sequence). The V gene end was trimmed by 0 bases and the J gene end by 1 base; junction bases not matched to a gene: 2. The CDR3 spells CASSLVTGGNTEAFF. CDR3 DNA, as far as it was read: TGTGCCAGCAGCTTGGTTACAGGGGGGAACACTGAA. The full variable domain, its missing parts supplied by reference TRBV5-5 and TRBJ1-1, is DAGVTQSPTHLIKTRGQQVTLRCSPISGHKSVSWYQQVLGQGPQFIFQYYEKEERGRGNFPDRFSARQFPNYSSELNVNALLLGDSALYLCASSLVTGGNTEAFFGQGTRLTVV.

This clone was seen repeatedly, ten times or more. The CDR3 end lies 3 residues beyond the end of the read and is filled in from the germline J gene. The chain uses TRBV5-1 and TRBJ1-1; D is ambiguous. V lost 0 bases and J 3 bases, leaving 6 bases between the germline ends. Germline CDR1 SGHRS, CDR2 YFSETQ. The CDR3 has 13 residues. Here the CDR3 reads CASSLGRDTEAFF. Partial CDR3 DNA: TGCGCCAGCAGCTTGGGCAGAGACACTGAA.

This clone came up many times. The CDR3 goes on 3 residues after the read ends, and that part is filled in from the germline J gene. The chain employs TRBV20-1 and TRBJ1-1, with D possibly matching TRBD1 (6 bases). Per germline, CDR1 DFQATT and CDR2 SNEGSKA (reference sequence). V was trimmed by 4 bases and J by 4 bases, leaving 16 bases between them. The CDR3 spans 14 residues. Here the CDR3 reads CSATRTVRFTEAFF. The CDR3 DNA, read in part, is TGCAGTGCTACCCGGACAGTGAGGTTCACTGAA.

The table lists this clone with many counts. The read ends 3 residues early relative to the CDR3; the germline J gene fills the gap. This chain links TRBV5-1 with TRBJ1-1; 7 bases are a match to TRBD1. CDR3 length: 11 residues. V dropped 7 bases and J dropped 5; count of bases not matched to a gene: 2. Germline lookup yields CDR1 SGHRS and CDR2 YFSETQ. This CDR3 is CASGTETEAFF. The DNA read from the CDR3 is TGCGCCAGCGGGACAGAAACTGAA.

This clone was seen ten or more times. The DNA ends 3 residues before the CDR3 does, and the rest of the CDR3 is filled in from the germline J gene. This rearrangement joins TRBV5-1 to TRBJ1-1; TRBD1 agrees at 7 bases. The CDR3 is made up of 13 amino acids. CDR1 is SGHRS, CDR2 YFSETQ, per germline. The sequenced CDR3 bases are TGCGCCAGCAGCTTGGAGGGGGCTGGGGAA. It encodes CASSLEGAGE. The complete CDR3 protein is CASSLEGAGEAFF.

This clone was recorded at least ten times. The read gets to within 3 residues of the CDR3 end, and the germline J gene fills in the rest. The chain combines TRBV5-4 with TRBJ2-3; D perhaps matches TRBD1 (6 bases). V shed 9 bases and J shed 2 bases, with 13 bases lying between them. The CDR3 is 13 amino acids. The germline V gene encodes CDR1 SGHNT and CDR2 YYREEE (reference sequence). CDR3 sequence: CATNDRNTDTQYF. CDR3 DNA (partial): TGTGCCACCAACGACAGGAACACAGATACG.

This clone came up many times. The observed sequence ends 3 residues before the CDR3 terminus, with the missing tail filled in from the germline J gene. The rearrangement joins TRBV7-6 to TRBJ2-2; TRBD1 matches at 8 bases. V lost 5 bases and J lost 1; bases outside the gene matches: 3. This CDR3 is built from 15 residues. Looked up from germline, CDR1 is SGHVS and CDR2 is FNYEAQ. CDR3 protein: CASSRGQVNTGELFF. Incomplete CDR3 DNA: TGTGCCAGCAGCCGGGGACAGGTGAACACCGGGGAG.

A word on this clone: With the read ending 3 residues before the CDR3 end, the germline J gene is used to fill in that end. This chain links TRBV30 with TRBJ1-2; 8 bases align to TRBD1. Germline V CDR1 and CDR2: GTSNPN, SVGIG (reference sequence). CDR3 size: 14 residues. CDR3 bases read: TGTGCCTGGACCCCGGGACAGGCGAACTACGAC. This encodes CAWTPGQANYD. The CDR3, in full, reads CAWTPGQANYDYTF.

This clone was seen many times. The read terminates 3 residues ahead of where the CDR3 ends, so the germline J gene completes it. The rearrangement joins TRBV30 to TRBJ1-5; D is ambiguous. Germline CDR1 GTSNPN, CDR2 SVGIG (reference sequence). Trimming stripped 0 bases from V and 5 bases from J, with 17 bases between. The CDR3 spans 16 residues. This CDR3 reads CAWSVQRWAGDQPQHF. The sequenced part of the CDR3 DNA is TGTGCCTGGAGTGTACAAAGGTGGGCCGGCGATCAGCCC.

This clone was counted ten times or more. The read ends 3 residues shy of where the CDR3 ends; the end is completed using the germline J gene. The rearrangement uses TRBV5-1 and TRBJ2-5; 7 bases agree with TRBD1. V lost 2 bases, J lost 5 bases, and 3 bases stayed unmatched. Per germline, CDR1 SGHRS and CDR2 YFSETQ. The CDR3 runs to 13 residues. CDR3 DNA (partial): TGCGCCAGCAGCTTCAACAGGGGTGAGACC. Translating it yields CASSFNRGET. The entire CDR3 protein reads CASSFNRGETQYF.

The table lists this clone with many counts. The CDR3 extends 3 residues past the end of the read, so its final part is completed from the germline J gene. The V call is TRBV18, the J call TRBJ2-7; D perhaps matches TRBD1 (6 bases). CDR3 length: 14 amino acids. Germline V gene sequence: CDR1 KGHSH, CDR2 LQKENI. The V and J ends lost 5 bases and 3 bases respectively, with 14 bases between them. The CDR3 protein is CASSGAGENYEQYF. The sequenced CDR3 bases are TGTGCCAGCTCAGGGGCAGGGGAAAACTACGAG.

This clone was detected many times. Read coverage stops 3 residues before the CDR3 terminus; the germline J gene supplies the remainder. The gene calls are TRBV5-1 and TRBJ2-1, with D possibly matching TRBD2 (5 bases). This CDR3 is 15 amino acids long. Deletions cut 0 bases from V and 6 bases from J, with 13 bases between. Germline CDR1 reads SGHRS; CDR2 reads YFSETQ. The CDR3 protein is CASSLGDDRGNEQFF. The DNA read from the CDR3 is TGCGCCAGCAGCTTGGGAGATGATCGGGGCAATGAG.

This clone came up many times. The read halts 3 residues ahead of the CDR3 end, with the missing end drawn from the germline J gene. The chain couples TRBV27 to TRBJ1-3; 8 bases are a match to TRBD1. V was pared by 6 bases and J by 2 bases, with 3 bases of the junction left unmatched. The CDR3 has 14 residues. The germline V gene has CDR1 MNHEY and CDR2 SMNVEV (reference sequence). The part of the CDR3 DNA that was read is TGTGCCAGCAGCGAGACAGGGGCTGGAAACACC. It encodes CASSETGAGNT. The complete CDR3 reads CASSETGAGNTIYF.

This clone was seen repeatedly, ten times or more. The sequence runs out 3 residues before the end of the CDR3; the remainder is reconstructed from the germline J gene. V gene TRBV2 combines with J gene TRBJ2-4; 7 nucleotides match TRBD2. CDR1 is SNHLY and CDR2 is FYNNEI in the germline V gene. CDR3 length: 14 residues. This CDR3 is CASSRLATAQPQYF. Incomplete CDR3 DNA: TGTGCCAGCAGCAGACTAGCTACAGCCCAACCT.

This clone was counted only a few times. The sequenced fragment ends 3 residues before the CDR3 boundary, so the rest is inferred from the germline J gene. The chain is built from TRBV5-1 and TRBJ2-7; 14 positions match TRBD2. The junction had 4 bases not matched to a gene; V was cut back by 4 bases and J by 4 bases. This CDR3 contains 15 residues. The germline gives CDR1 SGHRS, CDR2 YFSETQ. The sequenced CDR3 bases are TGCGCCAGCAGCCCGGGACTAGCGGGAGCTTACGAG. This sequence encodes CASSPGLAGAYE. The whole CDR3 sequence reads CASSPGLAGAYEQYF.

There are many counts of this clone. From the germline J gene comes the end of the CDR3, since the read stops 3 residues before it. This rearrangement joins TRBV5-1 to TRBJ1-2; the D gene is possibly TRBD1 (6 bases). Germline V gene lookup returns CDR1 SGHRS and CDR2 YFSETQ. Trimming pared 4 bases from V and 1 base from J, leaving 14 bases between. The CDR3 runs to 15 residues. The CDR3 sequence: CASSPRTELNYGYTF. The CDR3 bases that were read are TGCGCCAGCAGCCCTCGGACAGAGCTTAACTATGGC.

At least ten counts were recorded for this clone. The CDR3 is cut off 3 residues early in the read; its end comes from the germline J gene. V gene TRBV29-1 combines with J gene TRBJ2-1, with TRBD2 matching over 8 bases. From germline, CDR1 is SQVTM and CDR2 ANQGSEA. This CDR3 comprises 15 residues. V was clipped by 7 bases and J by 1 base; unmatched bases: 9. CDR3 DNA (partial): TGCAGCGGGGTGGCCGGGACTAGATCCTACAATGAG. It codes for CSGVAGTRSYNE. The CDR3 in full is CSGVAGTRSYNEQFF.

This clone showed up many times. The sequenced part of the CDR3 DNA is TGTGCCAGCAAATCCTATGTCTACGAG. Translated: CASKSYVYE. The CDR3 as a whole reads CASKSYVYEQYF. The V and J genes are TRBV2 and TRBJ2-7; D not certain. Read coverage stops 3 residues before the CDR3 terminus; the germline J gene supplies the remainder. The ends were cut back, 7 bases at V and 3 bases at J, with 10 bases in the middle. The CDR3 covers 12 residues. Germline lookup yields CDR1 SNHLY and CDR2 FYNNEI.

This clone occurred many times. Read sequence stops 3 residues before the CDR3 end, and the germline J gene provides the missing end. The chain links TRBV2 to TRBJ1-4; D is perhaps TRBD1 (5 bases). Looked up from germline, CDR1 is SNHLY and CDR2 is FYNNEI. Trimming removed 7 bases at V and 5 bases at J, with 17 bases between. The CDR3 covers 15 residues. CDR3 in amino acids: CASKYQGKKNEKLFF. The covered CDR3 bases are TGTGCCAGCAAATATCAGGGAAAGAAGAATGAAAAA.

This clone was seen ten or more times. The missing CDR3 end, 3 residues past where the read stops, is filled in from the germline J gene. This rearrangement joins TRBV14 to TRBJ2-5, with 12 bases lining up with TRBD1. Germline assignment: CDR1 SGHDN and CDR2 FVKESK. The CDR3 spans 17 residues. The trim removed 0 bases at V and 0 bases at J, leaving 2 bases unmatched. Partial CDR3 DNA: TGTGCCAGCAGCCAAGAACGGGACAGGGGGCACCAAGAGACC. Encoded protein: CASSQERDRGHQET. The CDR3 in its entirety is CASSQERDRGHQETQYF. The full variable domain, completed using reference TRBV14 and TRBJ2-5, is EAGVTQFPSHSVIEKGQTVTLRCDPISGHDNLYWYRRVMGKEIKFLLHFVKESKQDESGMPNNRFLAERTGGTYSTLKVQPAELEDSGVYFCASSQERDRGHQETQYFGPGTRLLVL.

This clone has at least ten counts. The missing CDR3 end, 3 residues past where the read stops, is filled in from the germline J gene. V usage is TRBV5-1 and J usage is TRBJ1-2; TRBD1 aligns across 12 bases. CDR1 SGHRS and CDR2 YFSETQ come from the germline V gene. The CDR3 has 14 amino acids. Germline trimming cut 3 bases from V and 6 bases from J; bases unmatched to any gene: 3. The CDR3 sequence is CASSWDRGRDGYTF. CDR3 DNA, as far as it was read: TGCGCCAGCAGCTGGGACAGGGGGCGTGATGGC.